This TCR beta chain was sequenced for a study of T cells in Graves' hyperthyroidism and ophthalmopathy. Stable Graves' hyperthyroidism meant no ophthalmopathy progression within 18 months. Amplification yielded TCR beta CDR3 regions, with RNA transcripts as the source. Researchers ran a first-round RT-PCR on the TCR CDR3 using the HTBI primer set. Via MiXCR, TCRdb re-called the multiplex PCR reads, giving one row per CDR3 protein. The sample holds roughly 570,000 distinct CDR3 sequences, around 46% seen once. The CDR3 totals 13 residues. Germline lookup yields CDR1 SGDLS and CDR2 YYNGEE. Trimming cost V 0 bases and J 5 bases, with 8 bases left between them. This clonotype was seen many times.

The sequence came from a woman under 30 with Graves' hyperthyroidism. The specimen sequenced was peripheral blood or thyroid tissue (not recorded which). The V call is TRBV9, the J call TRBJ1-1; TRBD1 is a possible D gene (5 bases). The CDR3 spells CASSVGGLTEAFF. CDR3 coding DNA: TGTGCCAGCAGCGTAGGGGGACTAACTGAAGCTTTCTTT. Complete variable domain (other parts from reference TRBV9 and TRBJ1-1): DSGVTQTPKHLITATGQRVTLRCSPRSGDLSVYWYQQSLDQGLQFLIQYYNGEERAKGNILERFSAQQFPDLHSELNLSSLELGDSALYFCASSVGGLTEAFFGQGTRLTVV.